The clone carrying this T cell receptor (beta chain) was counted ten times or more. Antigen: not known. The CDR3 end falls 3 residues outside the read, so it is completed with the germline J gene. The source of the sample is a study of T cell clonality in common variable immunodeficiency. Whole-study findings and limits: CVID subjects shared fewer TCRbeta clones than healthy controls did. Common variable immunodeficiency TCR beta sequences reportedly had fewer deletions and N-nucleotide insertions.

Caucasian heritage predominated among both patients and controls. V shed 1 base, J shed 4 bases, and the junction held 12 bases outside the gene matches. The CDR3 totals 18 residues. Germline assignment: CDR1 LGHNA and CDR2 YNFKEQ. Control and CVID samples contributed equal amounts of genomic DNA. Generated by immunoSEQ multiplex PCR, the TCRdb table keeps only in-frame clones and is missing some. The table lists 30,000 to 40,000 clones, with no singletons. This receptor was taken from a person aged 18-69 years in good health. Sequenced sample: peripheral blood mononuclear cells. The V call is TRBV4-2, the J call TRBJ2-3; 9 positions agree with TRBD2. CDR3 sequence reads: CASSQGLALAGDPDTQYF. The CDR3 DNA, read in part, is TGTGCCAGCAGCCAAGGCTTAGCATTAGCGGGAGACCCAGATACG.